This TCR beta chain was identified during a study of T-cell reconstitution after alpha-beta-depleted transplantation in children. Preparation of the TCRbeta library used unique molecular identifiers. In TCRdb, the PCR reads were re-called with MiXCR into one record per CDR3 protein. The data hold some 520,000 distinct CDR3 sequences, with over 25% observed a single time. The germline V and J ends were trimmed by 4 bases and 0 bases, with 10 bases remaining between them. Germline assignment: CDR1 LNHDA and CDR2 SQIVND (reference sequence). The CDR3 runs 14 residues. The sequence was obtained from a human donor who donated a stem cell graft to a child with aplastic anemia. The starting material was PBMCs from the stem cell graft donor, obtained from the stem cell graft. This chain links TRBV19 with TRBJ2-7; D not resolved. Written as DNA, the CDR3 is TGTGCCAGTAGTAAGGCCGGGTACTCCTACGAGCAGTACTTC. It is translated as CASSKAGYSYEQYF. The full variable domain, rest sourced from reference TRBV19 and TRBJ2-7, is DGGITQSPKYLFRKEGQNVTLSCEQNLNHDAMYWYRQDPGQGLRLIYYSQIVNDFQKGDIAEGYSVSREKKESFPLTVTSAQKNPTAFYLCASSKAGYSYEQYFGPGTRLTVT.